At least ten counts were recorded for the clone carrying this TCR beta chain. Its specificity is unknown. The germline CDR1 and CDR2 sequences are SGHDT and YYEEEE. The length of the CDR3 is 15 residues. Deletions cut 0 bases from V and 5 bases from J, with 12 bases between. This record belongs to a study of blood T cells in healthy people across ages. General observations from the study: Unknown CMV status may confound age-related changes in expanded clones. Roughly linear declines in TCR beta diversity per million T cells occurred with age.

A J-beta primer mix and a sample-barcoded 5' primer were used in a second PCR of about 7 to 12 cycles. Each cDNA molecule carried a tag from a template-switch adaptor that contained 12 random nucleotides. TCRdb passed the 5' RACE reads through MiXCR, listing each CDR3 protein once. Found here are roughly 1.4 million distinct CDR3 sequences, almost 60% of them singletons; the top ten hold about 6.3%. Each donor was a healthy Caucasian individual from Russia, aged roughly 6 to 90. The TCR sequence derives from a man between 18 and 35 years old in good health. The V call is TRBV5-6, the J call TRBJ2-1, with D maybe TRBD2 (6 bases). The sample comprised blood. The CDR3 sequence is CASSLGLGRHNEQFF. The CDR3 DNA is TGTGCCAGCAGCTTGGGACTAGGTAGGCACAATGAGCAGTTCTTC.